The 15 T cell receptor beta chains given below trace back to one sample, sequenced in a study of T cell responses to AZD1222 COVID-19 vaccine. Data came from immunoSEQ multiplex PCR; TCRdb stores just in-frame clones and leaves some out. The table records 95,000 to 110,000 clones, about 90% of them present only once. The source was peripheral blood, collected on day 0 of AZD1222 vaccination. Receptors were obtained from an adult in good health.

As regards this clone: One junction end does not reproduce the germline sequence, and a read error may be involved. CDR3: CASSPARGKQPQHF. CDR3 bases: TGTGCCAGCTCACCAGCCAGGGGCAAACAGCCCCAGCATTTT. The V gene is TRBV18, the J gene TRBJ1-5; D may be TRBD1 (6 bases). The germline CDR1 and CDR2 sequences are KGHSH and LQKENI. The CDR3 has 14 amino acids.

The gene calls are TRBV6-4 and TRBJ2-3; D possibly uses TRBD1 or TRBD2 (6 bases each). Trimming removed 7 bases from V and 8 bases from J, with 22 bases in between. Germline CDR1 reads MRHNA; CDR2 reads SNTAGT. The CDR3 length is 15 residues. CDR3 DNA: TGTGCCAGCAACCAGGACAGTGGCCACGGGGGTACGCAGTATTTT. It specifies CASNQDSGHGGTQYF.

This clone was counted only a few times. The gene calls are TRBV5-8 and TRBJ1-2; no firm D call. The CDR3 consists of 13 residues. Trimming took off 6 bases at V and 4 bases at J, with 13 bases between the two ends. Germline V gene lookup returns CDR1 SGHTS and CDR2 YDEGEE. CDR3 sequence reads: CASTPLRAYGYTF. For the CDR3, the DNA is TGTGCCAGCACCCCTCTTAGGGCCTATGGCTACACCTTC.

This chain uses TRBV2 with TRBJ1-4, with TRBD1 matching over 7 bases. V lost 0 bases and J lost 4; bases outside the gene matches: 5. The germline gives CDR1 SNHLY, CDR2 FYNNEI. The CDR3 spans 16 residues. The CDR3 nucleotides are TGTGCCAGCAGTGAAGCGGTGACAGGGCTTAATGAAAAACTGTTTTTT. The encoded protein is CASSEAVTGLNEKLFF.

The CDR3 DNA reads as TGCGCCAGCAGCTCCGGGACAGGCGTCTCTTATGGCTACACCTTC. It is translated as CASSSGTGVSYGYTF. This chain connects TRBV5-1 to TRBJ1-2; TRBD1 matches 8 bases. Germline CDR1 SGHRS, CDR2 YFSETQ. V shed 3 bases, J shed 5 bases, and the junction held 9 bases outside the gene matches. This CDR3 is built from 15 residues.

The V call is TRBV5-8, the J call TRBJ1-1; TRBD1 aligns across 9 bases. Per the germline V gene, CDR1 is SGHTS and CDR2 is YDEGEE. V trimming: 2 bases; J trimming: 4 bases; junction bases outside the gene matches: 6. The CDR3 is 15 amino acids. The CDR3 loop reads CASSFQTGGGTEAFF. CDR3 coding DNA: TGTGCCAGCAGCTTCCAGACAGGGGGAGGCACTGAAGCTTTCTTT.

The rearrangement joins TRBV19 to TRBJ2-7; 7 nucleotides line up with TRBD2. The CDR3 totals 15 residues. Looked up from germline, CDR1 is LNHDA and CDR2 is SQIVND (reference sequence). Trimming removed 4 bases from V and 0 bases from J; junction bases left unmatched: 6. CDR3 amino acids: CASSRSGGTSYEQYF. The CDR3 nucleotides are TGTGCCAGTAGTAGGTCGGGGGGAACCTCCTACGAGCAGTACTTC.

The gene calls are TRBV3-1 (or the pseudogene TRBV3-2) and TRBJ1-4; no firm D call. Deletions cut 1 base from V and 7 bases from J, with 10 bases between. CDR3 length: 14 amino acids. Germline values: CDR1 LGHDT, CDR2 YNNKEL (reference sequence). The CDR3 coding sequence is TGTGCCAGCAGCCAAGGACAACGCCCTGAAAAACTGTTTTTT. This sequence encodes CASSQGQRPEKLFF.

This clone was found once. The V and J genes are TRBV19 and TRBJ2-2; D is unresolved. Deletions cut 3 bases from V and 4 bases from J, with 15 bases between. The germline V gene has CDR1 LNHDA and CDR2 SQIVND (reference sequence). The CDR3 runs to 16 residues. The DNA for the CDR3 is TGTGCCAGTAGTATTAGGTTTGGGAAGTTCACCGGGGAGCTGTTTTTT. Protein: CASSIRFGKFTGELFF.

The rearrangement links TRBV9 to TRBJ2-1; the D is unclear. The V gene's germline CDR1 is SGDLS and CDR2 YYNGEE. Deletions cut 0 bases from V and 12 bases from J, with 13 bases between. The CDR3 sequence is 13 residues long. CDR3 residues: CASSVEGYPGQFF. The DNA for the CDR3 is TGTGCCAGCAGCGTAGAGGGCTACCCCGGGCAGTTCTTC. Full variable domain (remainder filled in from reference TRBV9 and TRBJ2-1): DSGVTQTPKHLITATGQRVTLRCSPRSGDLSVYWYQQSLDQGLQFLIQYYNGEERAKGNILERFSAQQFPDLHSELNLSSLELGDSALYFCASSVEGYPGQFFGPGTRLTVL.

The chain couples TRBV19 to TRBJ1-2; D remains unclear. The CDR3 consists of 14 residues. Trimming took off 4 bases at V and 2 bases at J, with 11 bases between the two ends. Germline values: CDR1 LNHDA, CDR2 SQIVND (reference sequence). The CDR3 bases are TGTGCCAGTAGTAGGGCACAACGGAACTATGGCTACACCTTC. It encodes CASSRAQRNYGYTF. Supplemented by reference TRBV19 and TRBJ1-2, the full variable domain reads DGGITQSPKYLFRKEGQNVTLSCEQNLNHDAMYWYRQDPGQGLRLIYYSQIVNDFQKGDIAEGYSVSREKKESFPLTVTSAQKNPTAFYLCASSRAQRNYGYTFGSGTRLTVV.

J is TRBJ1-2 and V is TRBV9; no reliable D call. V gave up 0 bases and J gave up 8 bases, with 14 bases separating them. Germline V gene data show CDR1 as SGDLS and CDR2 as YYNGEE. This CDR3 contains 14 residues. CDR3 in DNA: TGTGCCAGCAGCGTAGGGACCGCCGGAGGCGGCTACACCTTC. Its translation: CASSVGTAGGGYTF.

The chain combines TRBV6-1 with TRBJ1-5; D might be TRBD1 (5 bases). Germline V CDR1 and CDR2: MNHNS, SASEGT. V lost 3 bases, J lost 6 bases, and 15 bases lay in between. This CDR3 is 15 amino acids long. This CDR3 is CASSDVQGGGQPQHF. As DNA, the CDR3 is TGTGCCAGCAGTGACGTTCAGGGAGGTGGTCAGCCCCAGCATTTT.

In DNA, the CDR3 is TGTGCCAGCAGCCCCGGCTCGGCGGGGGGGCGTCAAGAGACCCAGTACTTC. Its translation: CASSPGSAGGRQETQYF. The chain couples TRBV7-8 to TRBJ2-5; 9 nucleotides align to TRBD2. Germline V gene sequence: CDR1 SGHVS, CDR2 FQNEAQ. V lost 5 bases to trimming and J lost 2 bases; unmatched junction nucleotides: 12. CDR3 size: 17 residues.

The V call is TRBV4-3, the J call TRBJ1-3; possible D gene TRBD1, 6 bases. The CDR3 runs 17 residues. V lost 0 bases and J 2 bases, leaving 14 bases between the germline ends. Germline CDR1 is LGHNA and CDR2 is YSLEER. CDR3 nucleotides: TGCGCCAGCAGCCAAGATCTTGCCGGGGGCACTGGAAACACCATATATTTT. Translation: CASSQDLAGGTGNTIYF.